A single T cell receptor (beta chain) is shown here with its context. The CDR3 spans 12 residues. Looked up from germline, CDR1 is MDHEN and CDR2 is SYDVKM. The ends were cut back, 6 bases at V and 2 bases at J, with 4 bases in the middle. Clones were sequenced by immunoSEQ multiplex PCR, and TCRdb holds only the in-frame ones, with some missing. The data contain 50,000 to 65,000 clones, 90% of them singletons. The data derive from a study of OX40 agonist ivuxolimab in advanced cancers. The clonotype was recovered from an adult with an advanced solid tumor such as melanoma, head and neck, liver or kidney cancer. This chain uses TRBV28 with TRBJ2-2; unclear D gene. This specimen consisted of CD4+ or CD8+ T cells sorted from blood, obtained in a trial of the OX40 agonist ivuxolimab. The CDR3 coding sequence is TGTGCCAGCAGCATTAACACCGGGGAGCTGTTTTTT. This sequence encodes CASSINTGELFF.